Below are 32 T cell receptor beta chains sequenced from a single sample in a study of blood T cell repertoires in COVID-19. Using immunoSEQ multiplex PCR, the repertoire was profiled, and TCRdb retains in-frame clones only, with some absent. The table shows around 180,000 clones, with 85% to 90% occurring only once. Sequencing input: peripheral blood. The receptors derive from a person aged 70 to 85 with COVID-19, enrolled during active disease.

The rearrangement uses TRBV4-2 and TRBJ2-3; D possibly corresponds to TRBD2 (6 bases). Trimming removed 1 base at V and 1 base at J, with 9 bases between. This CDR3 has 15 amino acids. Looked up from germline, CDR1 is LGHNA and CDR2 is YNFKEQ. CDR3 in amino acids: CASSQGERGTDTQYF. In DNA form, the CDR3 reads TGTGCCAGCAGCCAAGGAGAGCGGGGCACAGATACGCAGTATTTT.

V and J are TRBV4-3 and TRBJ2-3; TRBD2 matches at 11 bases. Looked up from germline, CDR1 is LGHNA and CDR2 is YSLEER. The CDR3 has 14 residues. J lost 6 bases, V lost 2 bases, and 1 base had no gene match. CDR3 region: CASSQLAGGDTQYF. The DNA for the CDR3 is TGCGCCAGCAGCCAACTAGCGGGAGGCGATACGCAGTATTTT.

This clone has only one observation. The gene calls are TRBV28 and TRBJ2-3; D gene ambiguous. CDR1 and CDR2 (germline): MDHEN, SYDVKM. CDR3 size: 15 residues. Trimming took off 3 bases at V and 2 bases at J, with 12 bases between the two ends. The CDR3: CASSLGYLVTDTQYF. As DNA, the CDR3 is TGTGCCAGCAGTTTGGGCTACTTAGTCACAGATACGCAGTATTTT.

This clone was picked up one time. V and J are TRBV13 and TRBJ2-2; 10 nucleotides agree with TRBD1. The CDR3 is made up of 17 amino acids. V lost 5 bases, J lost 1 base, and 7 bases stayed unmatched. Germline V gene lookup returns CDR1 PRHDT and CDR2 FYEKMQ (reference sequence). The CDR3, as DNA: TGTGCCAGCAGCCCCAGGACAGGGGGATGGAACACCGGGGAGCTGTTTTTT. Protein product: CASSPRTGGWNTGELFF.

The DNA for the CDR3 is TGTGCCAGCAGCCCACAGGGGGCAGGGGAAAAACTGTTTTTT. This translates into CASSPQGAGEKLFF. The chain recombines TRBV5-4 with TRBJ1-4; 9 nucleotides match TRBD1. This CDR3 has 14 residues. CDR1 is SGHNT and CDR2 is YYREEE in the germline V gene (reference sequence). The V and J ends lost 4 bases and 8 bases, in that order; junction bases with no gene match: 6.

The chain recombines TRBV6-5 with TRBJ2-3, with D tentatively TRBD2 (6 bases). Deletions cut 6 bases from V and 4 bases from J, with 14 bases between. The CDR3 length is 14 residues. The V gene's germline CDR1 is MNHEY and CDR2 SVGAGI. CDR3 bases: TGTGCCAGCAGACCGTCGGCGGGACCAGATACGCAGTATTTT. It is translated as CASRPSAGPDTQYF.

A remark on this clone: Compared with germline, one end of the junction differs, possibly owing to a read error. The rearrangement joins TRBV5-1 to TRBJ1-4; the D is unclear. The CDR3 is 13 amino acids. Germline V gene lookup returns CDR1 SGHRS and CDR2 YFSETQ. Written as DNA, the CDR3 is TGCGCGAGCAGGTCTGCAACTAATGAAAAACTGTTTTTT. Translation gives CASRSATNEKLFF.

The chain combines TRBV30 with TRBJ2-7; TRBD1 is a possible D gene (6 bases). The CDR3 is made up of 14 amino acids. Germline loops: CDR1 GTSNPN, CDR2 SVGIG (reference sequence). V lost 4 bases and J 2 bases, leaving 15 bases between the germline ends. The DNA for the CDR3 is TGTGCCTGGAAGCCGGGACACGCCACCTACGAGCAGTACTTC. Translation gives CAWKPGHATYEQYF. The variable domain in full, completed from reference TRBV30 and TRBJ2-7, reads SQTIHQWPATLVQPVGSPLSLECTVEGTSNPNLYWYRQAAGRGLQLLFYSVGIGQISSEVPQNLSASRPQDRQFILSSKKLLLSDSGFYLCAWKPGHATYEQYFGPGTRLTVT.

The chain employs TRBV6-6 and TRBJ1-3, with no clear D. Per germline, CDR1 MNHNY and CDR2 SVGAGI (reference sequence). Trimming shortened V by 0 bases and J by 4 bases, and 10 bases separated the two germline ends. The CDR3 has 15 amino acids. The CDR3 spells CASSYSLGNGNTIYF. For the CDR3, the DNA is TGTGCCAGCAGTTACTCGCTAGGCAACGGAAACACCATATATTTT.

In nucleotides, the CDR3 is TGTGCCAGCAAATCCGGGACAGCCTACAATGAGCAGTTCTTC. Protein sequence: CASKSGTAYNEQFF. The genes are TRBV27 and TRBJ2-1; 7 bases match TRBD1. V dropped 7 bases and J dropped 2; count of bases not matched to a gene: 5. The CDR3 covers 14 residues. CDR1 and CDR2 (germline): MNHEY, SMNVEV (reference sequence).

CDR3 region: CASSLAPGQGYNEQFF. In DNA form, the CDR3 reads TGCGCCAGCAGCTTGGCTCCGGGACAGGGATACAATGAGCAGTTCTTC. The chain couples TRBV5-1 to TRBJ2-1; 9 bases are shared with TRBD1. The CDR3 spans 16 residues. The V segment lost 0 bases and the J segment 4 bases; nucleotides outside the gene matches: 5. Germline CDR1 reads SGHRS; CDR2 reads YFSETQ.

The CDR3 DNA sequence: TGTGCCAGCAGCTTAGATTCCGCTAGCGGTAGCACAGATACGCAGTATTTT. This sequence encodes CASSLDSASGSTDTQYF. The chain employs TRBV7-3 and TRBJ2-3, with TRBD2 matching 7 bases. The CDR3 is made up of 17 amino acids. The ends lost 2 bases at V and 0 bases at J; junction bases unmatched: 8. Germline V gene sequence: CDR1 SGHTA, CDR2 FQGTGA.

The J gene is TRBJ2-1, the V gene TRBV5-5, with a tentative D call TRBD2 (6 bases). CDR3 length: 15 amino acids. The germline gives CDR1 SGHKS, CDR2 YYEKEE (reference sequence). Trimming removed 4 bases at V and 3 bases at J, with 14 bases between. The CDR3 is CASSLPGTLYNEQFF. The CDR3 DNA is TGTGCCAGCAGCCTTCCCGGGACTCTCTACAATGAGCAGTTCTTC.

The chain has TRBV5-1 and TRBJ1-5, with a possible D match to TRBD1 (6 bases). Germline-derived CDR1 and CDR2 are SGHRS and YFSETQ. There are 14 residues in the CDR3. V was shortened by 2 bases and J by 3 bases, with 9 bases between the two germline ends. The CDR3 DNA sequence: TGCGCCAGCAGCTTACAGGGAGACAATCAGCCCCAGCATTTT. As protein: CASSLQGDNQPQHF.

This chain links TRBV4-1 with TRBJ2-1, with 8 bases that match TRBD1. The V segment lost 1 base and the J segment 8 bases; nucleotides outside the gene matches: 13. From germline, CDR1 is MGHRA and CDR2 YSYEKL. The CDR3 has 17 residues. The CDR3 DNA reads TGCGCCAGCAGCCAAGGACAGGGGTCTGTTTGGGGGGATGAGCAGTTCTTC. It yields the protein CASSQGQGSVWGDEQFF.

V and J are TRBV7-2 and TRBJ2-1; 10 bases map to TRBD2. With 0 bases clipped from V and 6 bases from J, the junction kept 14 bases outside the gene matches. CDR3 size: 19 residues. In germline, CDR1 is SGHTA, CDR2 FQGNSA. CDR3 sequence (DNA): TGTGCCAGCAGCTTAGCCGGTAGCGGGAGGTCGGCCGCCTTCAATGAGCAGTTCTTC. Its translation: CASSLAGSGRSAAFNEQFF. Complete variable domain (other parts from reference TRBV7-2 and TRBJ2-1): GAGVSQSPSNKVTEKGKDVELRCDPISGHTALYWYRQSLGQGLEFLIYFQGNSAPDKSGLPSDRFSAERTGGSVSTLTIQRTQQEDSAVYLCASSLAGSGRSAAFNEQFFGPGTRLTVL.

V gene TRBV19 combines with J gene TRBJ2-1, with D perhaps TRBD2 (5 bases). The CDR3 totals 14 residues. Germline values: CDR1 LNHDA, CDR2 SQIVND (reference sequence). Trimming took 11 bases from V and 3 from J, leaving 17 bases between them. CDR3 nucleotides: TGTGCCTGCGCGACGGGGTCAAGCTACAATGAGCAGTTCTTC. Translating gives CACATGSSYNEQFF. Looking up the rest from reference TRBV19 and TRBJ2-1 gives the full variable domain: DGGITQSPKYLFRKEGQNVTLSCEQNLNHDAMYWYRQDPGQGLRLIYYSQIVNDFQKGDIAEGYSVSREKKESFPLTVTSAQKNPTAFYLCACATGSSYNEQFFGPGTRLTVL.

V and J are TRBV2 and TRBJ2-1, with 9 bases matching TRBD2. The CDR3 covers 14 residues. V dropped 6 bases and J dropped 4; count of bases not matched to a gene: 4. Germline V gene sequence: CDR1 SNHLY, CDR2 FYNNEI. Here the CDR3 DNA reads TGTGCCAGCAGAACTAGCGGGCATTACAATGAGCAGTTCTTC. Translated: CASRTSGHYNEQFF.

This clone showed up many times. The genes are TRBV30 and TRBJ1-2, with D unresolved. The germline V gene encodes CDR1 GTSNPN and CDR2 SVGIG (reference sequence). The CDR3 has 12 residues. V gave up 5 bases and J gave up 5 bases, with 12 bases separating them. CDR3 in amino acids: CAWSSGMYGYTF. CDR3 in DNA: TGTGCCTGGTCTTCGGGGATGTATGGCTACACCTTC.

The rearrangement joins TRBV15 to TRBJ2-7; 8 bases agree with TRBD1. In germline, CDR1 is LNHNV, CDR2 YYDKDF (reference sequence). The CDR3 covers 16 residues. The junction had 12 bases not matched to a gene; V was cut back by 5 bases and J by 3 bases. The CDR3 reads CATSGTRTGFGYEQYF. In DNA, the CDR3 is TGTGCCACCAGCGGAACCCGGACAGGGTTTGGCTACGAGCAGTACTTC.

In this sample, this clone turned up a few times. The V and J genes are TRBV5-8 and TRBJ2-5, with 9 bases identical to TRBD1. In germline, CDR1 is SGHTS, CDR2 YDEGEE. The CDR3 is made up of 17 amino acids. The J segment lost 4 bases and the V segment lost 0 bases, leaving 10 bases of the junction unmatched. The CDR3 DNA sequence: TGTGCCAGCAGCTTGGGGTCGGGACAGGGAGGCGGAGAGACCCAGTACTTC. Its translation: CASSLGSGQGGGETQYF.

The chain links TRBV18 to TRBJ2-3; D might be TRBD1 (6 bases). The ends were cut back, 6 bases at V and 5 bases at J, with 18 bases in the middle. Germline assignment: CDR1 KGHSH and CDR2 LQKENI. The CDR3 spans 15 residues. CDR3 protein: CASSHKTGLEDTQYF. CDR3 coding DNA: TGTGCCAGCTCCCACAAGACAGGCCTAGAAGATACGCAGTATTTT.

This chain connects TRBV18 to TRBJ2-7, with D hard to call. Trimming took 3 bases from V and 0 from J, leaving 12 bases between them. Per germline, CDR1 KGHSH and CDR2 LQKENI. This CDR3 comprises 15 residues. The CDR3 region has the DNA TGTGCCAGCTCACCTCGAGAGTTAAGCTCCTACGAGCAGTACTTC. It is translated as CASSPRELSSYEQYF.

This clone has just a few counts. The J gene is TRBJ2-7, the V gene TRBV4-2; TRBD2 aligns across 7 bases. CDR3 length equals 16 residues. Germline V gives CDR1 LGHNA, CDR2 YNFKEQ. J gave up 1 base and V 0 bases, and 6 bases lay outside the gene matches. CDR3 in amino acids: CASSQDSGGRSYEQYF. The CDR3 DNA follows: TGTGCCAGCAGCCAAGATTCGGGCGGGAGATCCTACGAGCAGTACTTC.

V gene TRBV19 combines with J gene TRBJ2-5; possible D gene TRBD1, 6 bases. The CDR3 runs to 13 residues. The germline V gene encodes CDR1 LNHDA and CDR2 SQIVND (reference sequence). Trimming left V 5 bases short and J 3 bases short, with 10 bases between. The CDR3 sequence is CASSVTGEETQYF. CDR3 DNA: TGTGCCAGTAGTGTGACAGGTGAAGAGACCCAGTACTTC.

This clone has only one observation. The chain couples TRBV5-8 to TRBJ2-1, with a tentative D call TRBD1 (6 bases). Germline V gives CDR1 SGHTS, CDR2 YDEGEE. V was shortened by 1 base and J by 2 bases, with 10 bases between the two germline ends. The CDR3 spans 15 residues. CDR3 nucleotides: TGTGCCAGCAGCTTGTACGGGACACCCTACAATGAGCAGTTCTTC. Translating gives CASSLYGTPYNEQFF.

The CDR3 region is CAGGQQKYPYGYTF. CDR3 DNA: TGTGCCGGAGGGCAACAGAAGTACCCCTATGGCTACACCTTC. The chain is built from TRBV28 and TRBJ1-2; D not resolved. The V gene's germline CDR1 is MDHEN and CDR2 SYDVKM. The CDR3 sequence is 14 residues long. V lost 11 bases and J 4 bases, leaving 20 bases between the germline ends.

V and J are TRBV28 and TRBJ2-6; 10 bases are shared with TRBD1. CDR1 is MDHEN, CDR2 SYDVKM, per germline. The CDR3 loop spans 17 amino acids. The junction had 3 bases not matched to a gene; V was cut back by 3 bases and J by 1 base. The CDR3 is CASSLRGQGSGANVLTF. For the CDR3, the DNA is TGTGCCAGCAGTTTGAGGGGACAGGGGTCTGGGGCCAACGTCCTGACTTTC.

The chain uses TRBV25-1 and TRBJ1-2; 8 positions match TRBD1. Germline V lookup: CDR1 MGHDK, CDR2 SYGVNS. CDR3 length: 15 amino acids. V lost 1 base and J lost 7; bases outside the gene matches: 8. CDR3 amino acids: CASSELEQGAGGYTF. Written as DNA, the CDR3 is TGTGCCAGCAGTGAATTAGAGCAGGGGGCAGGTGGCTACACCTTC.

V and J are TRBV9 and TRBJ2-3; D unresolved. This CDR3 contains 12 residues. V was clipped by 7 bases and J by 4 bases, with 10 bases between them. Germline CDR1 SGDLS, CDR2 YYNGEE. This CDR3 is CASSRFADTQYF. The CDR3 DNA reads TGTGCCAGCTCTAGGTTTGCAGATACGCAGTATTTT.

V usage is TRBV6-2 or TRBV6-3 and J usage is TRBJ2-7, with TRBD2 matching over 8 bases. Germline V gene sequence: CDR1 MNHEY, CDR2 SVGEGT. The CDR3 totals 18 residues. V dropped 2 bases and J dropped 5; count of bases not matched to a gene: 17. CDR3 nucleotide sequence: TGTGCCAGCAGTTACCCCCTCGGGAGAGCGGGAGATTTCAACGAGCAGTACTTC. Protein product: CASSYPLGRAGDFNEQYF.

J is TRBJ1-2 and V is TRBV7-2; tentatively, D is TRBD1 (5 bases). The CDR3 extends over 11 amino acids. Germline lookup yields CDR1 SGHTA and CDR2 FQGNSA. The V and J ends lost 6 bases and 5 bases respectively, with 7 bases between them. The CDR3 region is CASSAGYGYTF. CDR3 DNA: TGTGCCAGCAGTGCAGGGTATGGCTACACCTTC.